The 18 T cell receptor beta chains given below trace back to one sample, sequenced in a study of blood T cell repertoires in COVID-19 (dated by TCRdb to about 2020). The receptor library was made with the immunoSEQ multiplex PCR assay. TCRdb provides this immuneACCESS table in a form limited to in-frame rearrangements. Some clones are lacking; in checked studies, under half of them reflect an unresolved V gene, and why the rest are absent is not known. The sample table contains 280,000 or so clones; only one count was recorded for roughly 89% of them. Roughly 1.5% of the sample lies in the top ten. Sample: PBMCs or T cells enriched from blood (not recorded which). These receptors were taken from a woman aged 18-29 years with acute COVID-19.

The chain uses TRBV11-2 and TRBJ1-1, with 9 positions matching TRBD1. There are 16 residues in the CDR3. Germline CDR1 is SGHAT and CDR2 is FQNNGV. The V gene end was trimmed by 4 bases and the J gene end by 6 bases; junction bases not matched to a gene: 12. The CDR3 DNA reads TGTGCCAGCAGCTCGGGACAGGGCGTACGGGGTGCTGAAGCTTTCTTT. It encodes CASSSGQGVRGAEAFF.

The table lists this clone with a count of one. V is TRBV19 and J is TRBJ1-2; maybe TRBD1 (5 bases). The CDR3 extends over 12 amino acids. Per the germline V gene, CDR1 is LNHDA and CDR2 is SQIVND (reference sequence). Trimming shortened V by 5 bases and J by 4 bases, and 8 bases separated the two germline ends. In DNA, the CDR3 is TGTGCCAGTAGTGGGGCCCTCTATGGCTACACCTTC. Translating it yields CASSGALYGYTF.

This chain connects TRBV27 to TRBJ2-1, with D possibly TRBD2 on 6 matching bases. The ends were cut back, 7 bases at V and 0 bases at J, with 10 bases in the middle. CDR3 length: 14 amino acids. Germline CDR1 is MNHEY and CDR2 is SMNVEV (reference sequence). The CDR3 loop reads CASTLGSSYNEQFF. The CDR3 DNA follows: TGTGCCAGCACCCTCGGGAGCTCCTACAATGAGCAGTTCTTC.

In its sample, this clone was seen once. The chain employs TRBV6-6 and TRBJ1-5, with 10 bases matching TRBD1. The CDR3 has 13 residues. CDR1 is MNHNY and CDR2 is SVGAGI in the germline V gene (reference sequence). The ends lost 5 bases at V and 5 bases at J; junction bases unmatched: 0. CDR3 region: CASSDRGHQPQHF. CDR3 nucleotides: TGTGCCAGCAGTGACAGGGGGCATCAGCCCCAGCATTTT.

The rearrangement links TRBV3-1 (or the pseudogene TRBV3-2) to TRBJ2-1; 7 bases align to TRBD2. V trimming: 2 bases; J trimming: 2 bases; junction bases outside the gene matches: 0. The CDR3 runs to 14 residues. Germline CDR1 is LGHDT and CDR2 is YNNKEL (reference sequence). The CDR3, as DNA: TGTGCCAGCAGCCAAAGCGGGACCTACAATGAGCAGTTCTTC. This sequence encodes CASSQSGTYNEQFF.

The genes are TRBV19 and TRBJ2-2; TRBD2 agrees at 11 bases. This CDR3 region has 14 residues. Germline V gene lookup returns CDR1 LNHDA and CDR2 SQIVND (reference sequence). V was pared by 7 bases and J by 6 bases, with 4 bases of the junction left unmatched. Written as DNA, the CDR3 is TGTGCCAGTACTGAACTAGCGGGAGCCGGGGAGCTGTTTTTT. Amino acids: CASTELAGAGELFF.

This chain joins TRBV29-1 and TRBJ1-3; weak D call: TRBD1 (6 bases). Per the germline V gene, CDR1 is SQVTM and CDR2 is ANQGSEA. Trimming removed 7 bases from V and 0 bases from J, with 10 bases in between. This CDR3 spans 13 amino acids. CDR3 loop: CSGRQASGNTIYF. CDR3 nucleotides: TGCAGCGGTCGACAGGCCTCTGGAAACACCATATATTTT.

The J gene is TRBJ2-3, the V gene TRBV5-1, with D tentatively TRBD1 (5 bases). CDR3 length: 20 residues. V lost 1 base and J 0 bases, leaving 24 bases between the germline ends. CDR1 is SGHRS and CDR2 is YFSETQ in the germline V gene. The CDR3 nucleotides are TGCGCCAGCAGCTTGCCGGGCGACTGGGGCAGGGAACGAAGCACAGATACGCAGTATTTT. This encodes CASSLPGDWGRERSTDTQYF.

CDR3 sequence reads: CASQGTGSYNEQFF. CDR3 nucleotide sequence: TGTGCCAGCCAAGGGACAGGGAGCTACAATGAGCAGTTCTTC. The chain recombines TRBV6-5 with TRBJ2-1; TRBD1 agrees at 9 bases. CDR1 is MNHEY and CDR2 is SVGAGI in the germline V gene. J was trimmed by 3 bases and V by 8 bases; bases with no gene match: 5. CDR3 length: 14 residues.

The chain is built from TRBV27 and TRBJ2-7; 16 nucleotides line up with TRBD2. Germline assignment: CDR1 MNHEY and CDR2 SMNVEV (reference sequence). The V gene end was trimmed by 4 bases and the J gene end by 7 bases; junction bases not matched to a gene: 4. CDR3 length: 15 residues. DNA of the CDR3: TGTGCCAGCAGTTACGGGACTAGCGGGAGGGGTGAGCAGTACTTC. This encodes CASSYGTSGRGEQYF.

The rearrangement joins TRBV5-1 to TRBJ2-5; 10 positions agree with TRBD1. The CDR3 loop spans 14 amino acids. The germline V gene encodes CDR1 SGHRS and CDR2 YFSETQ. V gave up 4 bases and J gave up 3 bases; unmatched junction bases: 3. The CDR3 spells CASSRDRGKETQYF. The CDR3 DNA follows: TGCGCCAGCAGCCGGGACAGGGGAAAAGAGACCCAGTACTTC.

The V call is TRBV21-1, the J call TRBJ2-1; TRBD2 was called by the table and not checked on the DNA. TRBV21-1 is termed a pseudogene. The CDR3 runs to 15 residues. For the CDR3, the DNA is TGTGCCAGCAGCTTACGTCTAGCGGGAGGGCCATTTCACTTCTTC. Amino acid sequence: CASSLRLAGGPFHFF.

The V and J genes are TRBV27 and TRBJ2-5, with 12 bases lining up with TRBD2. CDR3 size: 16 residues. CDR1 MNHEY and CDR2 SMNVEV come from the germline V gene (reference sequence). The J segment lost 6 bases and the V segment lost 6 bases, leaving 11 bases of the junction unmatched. CDR3 residues: CASSSWTSGTAKTQYF. The CDR3 region has the DNA TGTGCCAGCAGCTCTTGGACTAGCGGGACGGCGAAGACCCAGTACTTC.

Notes on this clone: This same CDR3 is encoded by further DNA sequences in the sample. The rearrangement links TRBV5-1 to TRBJ1-1, with 7 bases lining up with TRBD1. There are 15 residues in the CDR3. CDR1 SGHRS and CDR2 YFSETQ come from the germline V gene. With V trimmed by 3 bases and J by 0 bases, 5 bases remained unmatched. CDR3 bases: TGCGCCAGCAGCTCGCGACAGGGATTGAACACTGAAGCTTTCTTT. This gives the protein CASSSRQGLNTEAFF.

A single count supports this clone. V usage is TRBV6-1 and J usage is TRBJ2-1; 7 nucleotides agree with TRBD1. CDR1 and CDR2 from the germline V gene are MNHNS and SASEGT. This CDR3 has 16 amino acids. V dropped 3 bases and J dropped 1; count of bases not matched to a gene: 6. In nucleotides, the CDR3 is TGTGCCAGCAGTGAGGCGCCAGGGGGTTCCTACAATGAGCAGTTCTTC. As protein: CASSEAPGGSYNEQFF.

The J gene is TRBJ2-7, the V gene TRBV5-1; TRBD1 aligns across 9 bases. V lost 2 bases and J lost 6; bases outside the gene matches: 3. The CDR3 sequence is 13 residues long. Germline V CDR1 and CDR2: SGHRS, YFSETQ. The CDR3 region has the DNA TGCGCCAGCAGCTTTGGGGGACAGGGCGAGCAGTACTTC. Amino acid sequence: CASSFGGQGEQYF.

The chain recombines TRBV9 with TRBJ2-2; possibly TRBD1 for D (6 bases). V gave up 5 bases and J gave up 5 bases, with 10 bases separating them. This CDR3 spans 13 amino acids. Germline V CDR1 and CDR2: SGDLS, YYNGEE. The CDR3 coding sequence is TGTGCCAGCAGGTACAGGGTTACCGGGGAGCTGTTTTTT. This sequence encodes CASRYRVTGELFF.

The rearrangement uses TRBV3-1 (or the pseudogene TRBV3-2) and TRBJ2-1, with 7 positions matching TRBD2. Germline V lookup: CDR1 LGHDT, CDR2 YNNKEL (reference sequence). Trimming removed 1 base from V and 16 bases from J; junction bases left unmatched: 7. This CDR3 contains 12 residues. CDR3 in amino acids: CASSQGRDYFFF. The CDR3, as DNA: TGTGCCAGCAGCCAAGGTAGGGACTACTTCTTCTTC.